These 9 T cell receptor beta chains share one sample of origin, sequenced in a study of neoadjuvant anti-PD-1 for oral cavity cancer. The repertoire was sequenced with immunoSEQ multiplex PCR; TCRdb's copy has only in-frame clones and lacks some. The sample shows about 62,000 clones, more than 65% of them seen only once. Source: PBMCs, taken before nivolumab (anti-PD-1) treatment. The receptor set was obtained from a person aged 35-79 years with oral cavity squamous cell carcinoma.

Turning to this clone: The sample holds other DNA sequences that translate to the same CDR3. This CDR3 is CASSLASMNTEAFF. DNA of the CDR3: TGCGCCAGCAGCTTGGCCAGCATGAACACTGAAGCTTTCTTT. The chain carries TRBV5-1 and TRBJ1-1; D gene unclear. Trimming removed 0 bases from V and 0 bases from J, with 6 bases in between. CDR1 SGHRS and CDR2 YFSETQ come from the germline V gene. The CDR3 contains 14 residues. The full variable domain, completed using reference TRBV5-1 and TRBJ1-1, is KAGVTQTPRYLIKTRGQQVTLSCSPISGHRSVSWYQQTPGQGLQFLFEYFSETQRNKGNFPGRFSGRQFSNSRSEMNVSTLELGDSALYLCASSLASMNTEAFFGQGTRLTVV.

The chain joins TRBV6-4 to TRBJ2-1, with 8 bases matching TRBD2. From germline, CDR1 is MRHNA and CDR2 SNTAGT. The CDR3 loop spans 12 amino acids. Losses at the gene ends were 4 bases for V and 14 bases for J; bases not matched to a gene: 7. As DNA, the CDR3 is TGTGCCAGCAGTGCCGGGAGGGAGAAGAAGTTCTTC. It yields the protein CASSAGREKKFF.

The rearrangement uses TRBV11-2 and TRBJ2-1; D perhaps matches TRBD2 (6 bases). This CDR3 spans 12 amino acids. The germline V gene encodes CDR1 SGHAT and CDR2 FQNNGV. V was cut by 1 base and J by 9 bases, with 7 bases left in between. This CDR3 is CASSLAGVEQFF. DNA of the CDR3: TGTGCCAGCAGCTTAGCGGGAGTTGAGCAGTTCTTC.

This clone was recorded once. The chain recombines TRBV6-4 with TRBJ2-3, with TRBD2 as a possible D gene (5 bases). The CDR3 has 16 amino acids. Between the trimmed V and J ends, which lost 5 bases and 3 bases, there was a span of 18 bases. CDR1 is MRHNA and CDR2 is SNTAGT in the germline V gene. The CDR3 nucleotides are TGTGCCAGCAGTAAACTCGGCCGTCCGGGGACAGATACGCAGTATTTT. Its translation: CASSKLGRPGTDTQYF.

The chain couples TRBV25-1 to TRBJ1-1; TRBD1 might be the D (5 bases). The CDR3 consists of 14 residues. Per the germline V gene, CDR1 is MGHDK and CDR2 is SYGVNS. Trimming stripped 6 bases from V and 5 bases from J, with 16 bases between. CDR3 protein: CASRTPGEGTEAFF. The CDR3 region has the DNA TGTGCCAGCAGGACCCCGGGGGAAGGGACTGAAGCTTTCTTT.

The rearrangement links TRBV10-3 to TRBJ2-4; 8 nucleotides align to TRBD2. Per the germline V gene, CDR1 is ENHRY and CDR2 is SYGVKD. J was trimmed by 3 bases and V by 2 bases; bases with no gene match: 6. The CDR3 extends over 16 amino acids. This CDR3 reads CAISEGTSFVKNIQYF. In DNA, the CDR3 is TGTGCCATCAGTGAGGGGACTAGTTTCGTCAAAAACATTCAGTACTTC.

This clone was observed a few times. The gene calls are TRBV5-8 and TRBJ1-5, with D tentatively TRBD1 (6 bases). The length of the CDR3 is 15 residues. The germline gives CDR1 SGHTS, CDR2 YDEGEE. V dropped 4 bases and J dropped 0 bases, with 11 bases sitting between them. CDR3 residues: CASSRGDGSNQPQHF. CDR3 nucleotide sequence: TGTGCCAGCAGCAGGGGGGACGGTAGCAATCAGCCCCAGCATTTT.

V is TRBV18 and J is TRBJ1-5, with D possibly being TRBD1 (5 bases). V was pared by 1 base and J by 6 bases, with 16 bases between. The CDR3 has 16 amino acids. CDR1 and CDR2 from the germline V gene are KGHSH and LQKENI. The CDR3 coding sequence is TGTGCCAGCTCACCACTGGCCGGGGCGGTAGGTCAGCCCCAGCATTTT. Translating it yields CASSPLAGAVGQPQHF.

The chain recombines TRBV5-1 with TRBJ1-2, with D perhaps matching TRBD1 (5 bases). CDR1 and CDR2 (germline): SGHRS, YFSETQ. The V end was cut by 0 bases, the J end by 4 bases, with 10 bases between. This CDR3 has 14 residues. The CDR3 is CASSLDQGPYGYTF. CDR3 DNA: TGCGCCAGCAGCTTGGATCAGGGCCCCTATGGCTACACCTTC.